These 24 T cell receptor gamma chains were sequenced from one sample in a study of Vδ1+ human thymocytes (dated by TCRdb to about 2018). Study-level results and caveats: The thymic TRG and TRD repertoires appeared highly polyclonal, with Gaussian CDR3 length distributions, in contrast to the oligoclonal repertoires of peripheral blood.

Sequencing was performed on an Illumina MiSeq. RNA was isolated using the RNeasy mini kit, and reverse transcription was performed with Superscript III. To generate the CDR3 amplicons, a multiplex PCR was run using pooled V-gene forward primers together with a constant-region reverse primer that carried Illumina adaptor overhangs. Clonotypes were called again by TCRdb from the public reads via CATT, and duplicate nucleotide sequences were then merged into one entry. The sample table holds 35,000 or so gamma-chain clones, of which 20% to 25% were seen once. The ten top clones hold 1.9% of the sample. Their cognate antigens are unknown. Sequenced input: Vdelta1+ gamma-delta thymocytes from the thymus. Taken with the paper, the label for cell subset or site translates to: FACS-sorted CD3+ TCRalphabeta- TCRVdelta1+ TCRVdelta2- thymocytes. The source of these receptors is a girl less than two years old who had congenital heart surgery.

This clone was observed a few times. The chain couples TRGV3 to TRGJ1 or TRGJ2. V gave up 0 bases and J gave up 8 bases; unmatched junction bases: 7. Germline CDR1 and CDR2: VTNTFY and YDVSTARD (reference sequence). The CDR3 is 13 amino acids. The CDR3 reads CATWDRPAHKKLF. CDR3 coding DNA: TGTGCCACCTGGGACAGGCCTGCTCATAAGAAACTCTTT.

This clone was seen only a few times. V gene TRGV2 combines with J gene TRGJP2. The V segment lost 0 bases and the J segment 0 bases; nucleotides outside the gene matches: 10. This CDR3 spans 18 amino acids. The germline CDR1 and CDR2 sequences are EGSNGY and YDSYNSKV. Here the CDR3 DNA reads TGTGCCACCTGGGACGGGTATCTCAACGATAGTAGTGATTGGATCAAGACGTTT. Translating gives CATWDGYLNDSSDWIKTF.

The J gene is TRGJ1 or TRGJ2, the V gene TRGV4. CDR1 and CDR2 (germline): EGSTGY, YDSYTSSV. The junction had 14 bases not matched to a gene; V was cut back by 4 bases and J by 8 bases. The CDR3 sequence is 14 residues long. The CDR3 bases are TGTGCCACCTGGGAATGTGGCTTCGGGGATAAGAAACTCTTT. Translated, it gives CATWECGFGDKKLF.

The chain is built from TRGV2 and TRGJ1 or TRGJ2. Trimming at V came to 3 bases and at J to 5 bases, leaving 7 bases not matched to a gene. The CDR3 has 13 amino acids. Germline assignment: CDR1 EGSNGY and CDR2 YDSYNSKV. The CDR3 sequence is CATWDRINYKKLF. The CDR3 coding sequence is TGTGCCACCTGGGACAGGATCAATTATAAGAAACTCTTT.

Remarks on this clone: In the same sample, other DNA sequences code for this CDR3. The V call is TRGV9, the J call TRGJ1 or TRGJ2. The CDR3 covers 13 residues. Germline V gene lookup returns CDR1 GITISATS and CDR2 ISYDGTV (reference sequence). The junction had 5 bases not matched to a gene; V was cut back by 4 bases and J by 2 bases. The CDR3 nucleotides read TGTGCCTTGTGGGATTTATATTATTATAAGAAACTCTTT. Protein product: CALWDLYYYKKLF.

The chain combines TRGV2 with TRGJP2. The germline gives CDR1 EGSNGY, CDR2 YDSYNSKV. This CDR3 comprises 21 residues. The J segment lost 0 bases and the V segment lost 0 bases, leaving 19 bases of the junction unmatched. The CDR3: CATWDGPENFALNSSDWIKTF. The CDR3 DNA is TGTGCCACCTGGGACGGGCCCGAGAATTTCGCACTGAATAGTAGTGATTGGATCAAGACGTTT.

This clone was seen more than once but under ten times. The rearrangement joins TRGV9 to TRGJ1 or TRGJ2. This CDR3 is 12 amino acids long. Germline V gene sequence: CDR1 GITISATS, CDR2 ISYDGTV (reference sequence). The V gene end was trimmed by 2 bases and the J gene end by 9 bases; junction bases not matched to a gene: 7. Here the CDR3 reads CALWEAPCKKLF. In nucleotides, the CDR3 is TGTGCCTTGTGGGAGGCCCCCTGTAAGAAACTCTTT.

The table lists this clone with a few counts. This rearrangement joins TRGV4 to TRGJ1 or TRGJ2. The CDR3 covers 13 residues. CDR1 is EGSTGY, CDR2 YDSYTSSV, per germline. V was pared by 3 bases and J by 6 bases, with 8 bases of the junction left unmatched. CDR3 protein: CATWDLGCYKKLF. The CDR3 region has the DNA TGTGCCACCTGGGATCTCGGATGTTATAAGAAACTCTTT.

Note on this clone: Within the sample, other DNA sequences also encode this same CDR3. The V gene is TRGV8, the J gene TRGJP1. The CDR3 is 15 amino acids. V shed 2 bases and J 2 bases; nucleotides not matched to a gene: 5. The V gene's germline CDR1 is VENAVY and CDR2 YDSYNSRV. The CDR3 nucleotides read TGTGCCACCTGGGATAAAGAGACCACTGGTTGGTTCAAGATATTT. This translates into CATWDKETTGWFKIF.

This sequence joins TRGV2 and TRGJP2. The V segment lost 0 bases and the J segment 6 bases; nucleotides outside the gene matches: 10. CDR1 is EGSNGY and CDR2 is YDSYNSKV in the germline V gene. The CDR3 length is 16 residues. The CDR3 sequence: CATWDGYPCRDWIKTF. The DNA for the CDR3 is TGTGCCACCTGGGACGGGTATCCGTGTCGTGATTGGATCAAGACGTTT.

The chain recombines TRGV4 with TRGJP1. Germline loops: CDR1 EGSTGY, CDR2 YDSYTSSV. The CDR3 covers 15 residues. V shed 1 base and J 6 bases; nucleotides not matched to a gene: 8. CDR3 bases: TGTGCCACCTGGGATGGCCCCCTCTCTGGTTGGTTCAAGATATTT. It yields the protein CATWDGPLSGWFKIF.

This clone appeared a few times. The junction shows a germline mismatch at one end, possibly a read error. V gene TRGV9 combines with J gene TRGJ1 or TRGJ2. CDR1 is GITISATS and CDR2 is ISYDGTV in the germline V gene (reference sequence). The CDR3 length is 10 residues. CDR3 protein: CALWGIKKLF. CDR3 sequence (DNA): TGTGCCCTGTGGGGAATTAAGAAACTCTTT.

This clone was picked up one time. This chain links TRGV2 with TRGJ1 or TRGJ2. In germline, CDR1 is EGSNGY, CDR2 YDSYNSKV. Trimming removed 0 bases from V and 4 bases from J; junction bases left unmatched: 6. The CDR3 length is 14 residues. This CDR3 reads CATWDGVGYYKKLF. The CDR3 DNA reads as TGTGCCACCTGGGACGGGGTAGGGTATTATAAGAAACTCTTT.

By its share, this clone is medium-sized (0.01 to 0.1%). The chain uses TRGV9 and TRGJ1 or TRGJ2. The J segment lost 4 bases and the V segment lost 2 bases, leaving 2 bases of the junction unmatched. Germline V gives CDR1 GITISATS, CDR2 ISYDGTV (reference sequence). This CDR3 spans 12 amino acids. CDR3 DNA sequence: TGTGCCTTGTGGGAGGAATATTATAAGAAACTCTTT. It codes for CALWEEYYKKLF.

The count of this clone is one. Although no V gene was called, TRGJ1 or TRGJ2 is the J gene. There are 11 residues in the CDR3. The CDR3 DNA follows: TGTGCCTTGTATGCGGGGAGAGAGAAACTCTTT. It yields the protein CALYAGREKLF.

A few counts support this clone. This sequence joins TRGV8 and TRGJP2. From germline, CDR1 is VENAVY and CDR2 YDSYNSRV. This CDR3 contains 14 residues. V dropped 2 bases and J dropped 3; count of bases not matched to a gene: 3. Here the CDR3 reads CATWDTRSDWIKTF. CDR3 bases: TGTGCCACCTGGGATACCCGTAGTGATTGGATCAAGACGTTT.

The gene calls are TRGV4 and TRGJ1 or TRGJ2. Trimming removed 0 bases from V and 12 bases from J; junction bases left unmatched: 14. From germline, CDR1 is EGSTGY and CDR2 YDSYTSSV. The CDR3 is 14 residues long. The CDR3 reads CATWDGPSEAGKLF. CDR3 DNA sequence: TGTGCCACCTGGGATGGGCCCAGCGAGGCGGGGAAACTCTTT.

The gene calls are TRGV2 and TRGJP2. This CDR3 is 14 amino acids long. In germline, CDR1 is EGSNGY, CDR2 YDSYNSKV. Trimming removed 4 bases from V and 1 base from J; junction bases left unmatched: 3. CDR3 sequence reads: CATWECSSDWIKTF. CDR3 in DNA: TGTGCCACCTGGGAGTGTAGTAGTGATTGGATCAAGACGTTT.

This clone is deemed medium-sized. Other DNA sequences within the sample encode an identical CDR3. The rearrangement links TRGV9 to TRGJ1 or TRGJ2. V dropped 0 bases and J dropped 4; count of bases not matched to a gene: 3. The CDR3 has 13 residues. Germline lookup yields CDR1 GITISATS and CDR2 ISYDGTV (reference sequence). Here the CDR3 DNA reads TGTGCCTTGTGGGAGGTGCACTATTATAAGAAACTCTTT. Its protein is CALWEVHYYKKLF.

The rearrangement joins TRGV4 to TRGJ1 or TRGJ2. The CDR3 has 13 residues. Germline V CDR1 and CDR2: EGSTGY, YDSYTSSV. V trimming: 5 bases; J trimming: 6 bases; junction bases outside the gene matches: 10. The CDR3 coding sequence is TGTGCCACCTGGGGGGGATACGTTTATAAGAAACTCTTT. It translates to CATWGGYVYKKLF.

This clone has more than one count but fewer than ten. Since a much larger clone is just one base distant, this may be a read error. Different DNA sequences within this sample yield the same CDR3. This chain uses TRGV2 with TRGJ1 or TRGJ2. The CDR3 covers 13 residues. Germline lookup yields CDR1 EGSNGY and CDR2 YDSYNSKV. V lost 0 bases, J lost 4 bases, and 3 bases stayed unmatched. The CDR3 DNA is TGTGCCACCTGGGACGGGTACTATTATAAGAAACTCTTT. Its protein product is CATWDGYYYKKLF.

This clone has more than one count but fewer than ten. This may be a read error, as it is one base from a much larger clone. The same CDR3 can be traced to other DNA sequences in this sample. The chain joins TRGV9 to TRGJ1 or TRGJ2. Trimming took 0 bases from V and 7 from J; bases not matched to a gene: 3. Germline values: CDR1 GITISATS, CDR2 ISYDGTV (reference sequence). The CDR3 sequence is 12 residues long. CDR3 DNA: TGTGCCTTGTGGGAGGTGCTATATAAGAAACTCTTT. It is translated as CALWEVLYKKLF.

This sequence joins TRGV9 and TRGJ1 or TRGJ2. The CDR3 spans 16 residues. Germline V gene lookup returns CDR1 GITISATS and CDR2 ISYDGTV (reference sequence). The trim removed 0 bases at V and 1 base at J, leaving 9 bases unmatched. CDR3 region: CALWEVHEGNYYKKLF. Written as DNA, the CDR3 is TGTGCCTTGTGGGAGGTGCATGAAGGAAATTATTATAAGAAACTCTTT.

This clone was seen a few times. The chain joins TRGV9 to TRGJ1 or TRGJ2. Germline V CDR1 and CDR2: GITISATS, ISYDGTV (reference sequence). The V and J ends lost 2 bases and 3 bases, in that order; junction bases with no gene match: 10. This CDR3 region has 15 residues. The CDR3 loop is CALWEAYHLYYKKLF. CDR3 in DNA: TGTGCCTTGTGGGAGGCTTACCATCTTTATTATAAGAAACTCTTT.